The clone carrying this T cell receptor beta chain occurred many times. Its specificity is not known. Time point meaning: persistent/refractory GD, antithyroid drugs over 5 years with positive TRAb. PBMCs were the source of the RNA used for TCR sequencing. By American Thyroid Association guidelines, Graves' disease was diagnosed in the cohort. This entry comes from a study of regulatory T cells in long-lasting Graves disease. General study points: Newly diagnosed Graves' patients exceeded persistent ones in TCR diversity.

Combining iRepertoire HTBI primers with Arm-PCR of CDR3 regions, the authors built TCR beta libraries. Original processing notes: Across the samples, identification revealed 55 to 80 TRBV and around 13 TRBJ segments. TCRdb analysed the multiplex PCR reads with MiXCR anew, one entry per CDR3 protein. Clone size and V and J calls follow TCRdb, not the original study. Of about 460,000 distinct CDR3 sequences listed, 22% are singletons. This CDR3 is built from 14 residues. V lost 7 bases and J lost 0, with 12 bases in between. The source is a female donor with Graves disease. This sample comprised peripheral blood mononuclear cells (PBMCs), obtained when the disease was refractory, from a patient treated with antithyroid drugs. The chain has TRBV12-3 or TRBV12-4 and TRBJ2-5; D gene uncertain. The DNA for the CDR3 is TGTGCCAGCACCCCGGGTCGCCACCAAGAGACCCAGTACTTC. Residues: CASTPGRHQETQYF.